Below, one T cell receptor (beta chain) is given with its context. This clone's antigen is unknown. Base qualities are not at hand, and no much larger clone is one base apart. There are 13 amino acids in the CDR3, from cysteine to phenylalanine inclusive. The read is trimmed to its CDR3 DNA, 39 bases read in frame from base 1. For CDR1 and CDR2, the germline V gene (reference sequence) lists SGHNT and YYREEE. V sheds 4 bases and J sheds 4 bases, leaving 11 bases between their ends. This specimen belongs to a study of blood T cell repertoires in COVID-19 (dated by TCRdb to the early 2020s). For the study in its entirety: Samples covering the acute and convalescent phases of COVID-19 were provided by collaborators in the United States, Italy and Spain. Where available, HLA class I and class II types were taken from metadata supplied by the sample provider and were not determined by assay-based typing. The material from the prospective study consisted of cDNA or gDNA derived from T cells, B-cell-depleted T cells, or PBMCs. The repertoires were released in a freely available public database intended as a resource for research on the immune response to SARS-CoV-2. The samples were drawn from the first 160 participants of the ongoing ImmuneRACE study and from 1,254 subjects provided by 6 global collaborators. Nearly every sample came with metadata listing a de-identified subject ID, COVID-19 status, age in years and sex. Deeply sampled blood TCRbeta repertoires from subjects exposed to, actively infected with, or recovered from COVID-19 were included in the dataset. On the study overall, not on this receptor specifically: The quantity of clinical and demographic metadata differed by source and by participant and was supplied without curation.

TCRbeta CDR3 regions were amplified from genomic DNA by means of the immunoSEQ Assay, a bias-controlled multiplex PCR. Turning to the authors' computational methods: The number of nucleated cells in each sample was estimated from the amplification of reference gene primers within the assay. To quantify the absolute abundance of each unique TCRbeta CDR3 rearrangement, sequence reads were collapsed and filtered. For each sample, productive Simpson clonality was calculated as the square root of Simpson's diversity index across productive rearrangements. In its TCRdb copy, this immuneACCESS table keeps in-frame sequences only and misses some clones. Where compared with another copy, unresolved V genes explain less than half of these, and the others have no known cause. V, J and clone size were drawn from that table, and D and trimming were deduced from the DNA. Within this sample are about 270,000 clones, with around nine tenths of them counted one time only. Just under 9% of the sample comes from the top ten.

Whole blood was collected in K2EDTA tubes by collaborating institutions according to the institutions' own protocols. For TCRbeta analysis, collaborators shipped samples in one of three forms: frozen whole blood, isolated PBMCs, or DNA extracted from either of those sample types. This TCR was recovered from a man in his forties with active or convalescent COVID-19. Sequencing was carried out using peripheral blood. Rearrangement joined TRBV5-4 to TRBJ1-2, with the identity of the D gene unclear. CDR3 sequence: CASSQTEIYGYTF. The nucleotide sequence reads TGTGCCAGCAGCCAAACTGAAATCTATGGCTACACCTTC.